This TCR beta chain came from a study of blood T cell repertoires in COVID-19. Study-level background: Sources were T cells, B-cell-depleted T cells, or PBMCs; the material itself was cDNA or gDNA.

Sequencing used immunoSEQ multiplex PCR; TCRdb keeps in-frame clones, though not all of them. The sample carries 100,000 to 150,000 clones, 70% to 90% recorded once. Germline CDR1 MNHEY, CDR2 SVGAGI. V was trimmed by 4 bases and J by 0 bases, leaving 7 bases between them. The CDR3 runs 14 residues. This TCR derives from a woman between 45 and 60 years old with acute or convalescent COVID-19. Sequenced material: peripheral blood. This rearrangement joins TRBV6-5 to TRBJ1-3, with a possible D match to TRBD1 (5 bases). In DNA form, the CDR3 reads TGTGCCAGCAGTTCGGACATCTCTGGAAACACCATATATTTT. Protein product: CASSSDISGNTIYF.